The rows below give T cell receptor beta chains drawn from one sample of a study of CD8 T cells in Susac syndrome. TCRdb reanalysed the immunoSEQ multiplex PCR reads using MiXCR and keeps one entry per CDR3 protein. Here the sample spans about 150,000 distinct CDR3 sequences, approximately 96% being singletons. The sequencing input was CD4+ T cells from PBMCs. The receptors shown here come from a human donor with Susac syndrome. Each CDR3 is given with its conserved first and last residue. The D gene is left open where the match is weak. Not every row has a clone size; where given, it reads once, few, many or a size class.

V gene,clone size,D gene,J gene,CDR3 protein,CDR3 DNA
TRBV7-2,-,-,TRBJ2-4,CASSLASAPNIQYF,TGTGCCAGCAGCTTAGCTAGCGCACCCAACATTCAGTACTTC
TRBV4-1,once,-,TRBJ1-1,CASSQGRAAGRNTEAFF,TGCGCCAGCAGCCAAGGCCGGGCGGCCGGGAGAAACACTGAAGCTTTCTTT
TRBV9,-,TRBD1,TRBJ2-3,CASRGGGSSTDTQYF,TGTGCCAGCAGAGGGGGCGGATCTAGCACAGATACGCAGTATTTT
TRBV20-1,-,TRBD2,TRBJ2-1,CSARSKLAGYNEQFF,TGCAGTGCTAGATCCAAACTAGCGGGATACAATGAGCAGTTCTTC
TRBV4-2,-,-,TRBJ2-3,CASSQDGTPTDTQYF,TGTGCCAGCAGCCAAGATGGAACCCCCACAGATACGCAGTATTTT
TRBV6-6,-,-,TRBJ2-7,CASATAGESSYEQYF,TGTGCCAGCGCAACGGCAGGGGAGAGCTCCTACGAGCAGTACTTC
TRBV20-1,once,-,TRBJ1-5,CSAVPRERSNQPQHF,TGCAGTGCTGTCCCCAGGGAAAGGAGCAATCAGCCCCAGCATTTT
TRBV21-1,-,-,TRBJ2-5,CASIWLTGAETQYF,TGTGCCAGCATTTGGCTAACAGGGGCGGAGACCCAGTACTTC
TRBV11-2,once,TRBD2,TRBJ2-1,CASSPTGGANEQFF,TGTGCCAGCAGCCCGACGGGGGGGGCCAATGAGCAGTTCTTC
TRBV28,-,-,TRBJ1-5,CASSNHRRTGNQPQHF,TGTGCCAGCAGCAACCACCGGAGGACGGGCAATCAGCCCCAGCATTTT
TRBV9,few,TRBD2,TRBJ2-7,CASSLAESYEQYF,TGTGCCAGCAGCCTAGCGGAATCTTACGAGCAGTACTTC
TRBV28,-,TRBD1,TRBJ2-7,CASSPTGQGESYEQYF,TGTGCCAGCAGTCCTACGGGACAGGGGGAGTCCTACGAGCAGTACTTC
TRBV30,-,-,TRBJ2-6,CAWRARKGSGANVLTF,TGTGCCTGGAGGGCTAGGAAGGGGTCCGGGGCCAACGTCCTGACTTTC
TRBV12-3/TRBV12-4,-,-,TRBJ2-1,CASSLERTSYNEQFF,TGTGCCAGCAGTTTAGAACGGACGTCTTACAATGAGCAGTTCTTC
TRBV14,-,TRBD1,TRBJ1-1,CASSDKTGSVMNTEAFF,TGTGCCAGCAGCGATAAGACAGGGTCCGTGATGAACACTGAAGCTTTCTTT
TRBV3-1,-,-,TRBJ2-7,CASSQDRHYEQYF,TGTGCCAGCAGCCAAGATCGGCATTACGAGCAGTACTTC
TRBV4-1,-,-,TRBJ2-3,CASSPGRGTDTQYF,TGCGCCAGCAGCCCGGGTCGGGGGACAGATACGCAGTATTTT
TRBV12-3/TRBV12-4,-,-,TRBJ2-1,CASSLGQFF,TGTGCCAGCAGTTTGGGGCAGTTCTTC
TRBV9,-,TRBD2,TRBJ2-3,CASMRGGTDTQYF,TGTGCCAGCATGAGGGGAGGGACAGATACGCAGTATTTT
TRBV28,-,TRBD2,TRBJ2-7,CASRGSGAGAYEQYF,TGTGCCAGCAGGGGTAGCGGGGCCGGGGCCTACGAGCAGTACTTC